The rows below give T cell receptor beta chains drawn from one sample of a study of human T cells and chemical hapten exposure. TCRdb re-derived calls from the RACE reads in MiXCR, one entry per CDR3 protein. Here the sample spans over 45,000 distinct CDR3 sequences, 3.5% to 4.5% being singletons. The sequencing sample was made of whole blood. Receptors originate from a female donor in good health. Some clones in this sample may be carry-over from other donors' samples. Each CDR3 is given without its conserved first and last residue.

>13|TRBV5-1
ASSPRGFSSYEQY
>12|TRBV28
ASTVSASVDTQY
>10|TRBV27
ASRTGGETQY
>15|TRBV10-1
ASVGLADTLSYNEQF
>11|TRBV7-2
ASAVRGGYGYT
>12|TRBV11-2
ASSPFSWDYGDT
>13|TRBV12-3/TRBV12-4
ASSFELASYNEQF
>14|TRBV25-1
ASSESTSGGFETQY
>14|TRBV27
ASSLLAPAGDQPQH
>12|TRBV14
ASSRAAGVGGYT
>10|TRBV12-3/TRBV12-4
ASSTGGTEAF
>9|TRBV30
AWSVSTEAF
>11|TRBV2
ASKKGSGTEAF
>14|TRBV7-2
ASSLSLAGGREGQF
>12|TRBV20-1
SARGSGSVSPLN
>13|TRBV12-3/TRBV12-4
ASSGGRGSSYEQY
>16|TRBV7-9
ASSLVIRGTGSTDTQY
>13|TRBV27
ASSLSAGGPNEQF
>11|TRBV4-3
ASSQEGGGEQY
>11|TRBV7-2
ASSPGGRGAQY
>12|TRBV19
ASSTRQGTQPQH
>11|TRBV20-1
SAARSYNSPLH
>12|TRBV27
ASSLRGHQNGYT
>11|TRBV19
ASSITDPGELF
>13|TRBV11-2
ASSLLPGNYQPQH
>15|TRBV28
ASSIPLTPEGSYEQY
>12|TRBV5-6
ASSLGQLGNEQY
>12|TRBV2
ASSVLLTQETQY
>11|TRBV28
ASSLGRPYEQY
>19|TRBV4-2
ASSQKPDRDRVSSGANVLT
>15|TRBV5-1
ASSLTTQGRGSYEQY
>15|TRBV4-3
ASSPGTANSGANVLT
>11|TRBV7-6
ASSFSSTDTQY
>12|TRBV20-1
SARAANSNQPQH
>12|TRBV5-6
ASSLQGAKETQY
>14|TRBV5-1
ASSPGLAGLIDEQF
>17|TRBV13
ASSLGGTAFNKRNYEQY
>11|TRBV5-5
ASTRQPNTEAF
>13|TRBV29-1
SVEEWETRGAEQY
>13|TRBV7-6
ASSLAAGVNSPLH
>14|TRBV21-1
ASSRGTGGPQDTQY
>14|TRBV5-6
ASSFSYREANYGYT
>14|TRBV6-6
ASTHGTGAGSTEAF
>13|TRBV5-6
ASSLGPTTNQPQH
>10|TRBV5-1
ASGEDNYGYT